This note documents a single T cell receptor (beta chain) sequence. What antigen it recognizes has not been identified. No per-base quality is available; no much larger clone lies one base away. These data originate in a study of shared clonotypes between healthy human individuals (dated by TCRdb to the early 2020s). About the investigation overall: Three men and two women, aged 18 to 49 years, made up the cohort. Per donor, three plates each were used for CD4 naive and CD4 memory, two for CD8 naive, and one for CD8 memory. Blood TCR repertoires of a handful of healthy adults were deeply sequenced to estimate repertoire size and the extent of clonotype sharing between individuals. Different laboratories and diverse techniques were used to prepare libraries and sequence TCR repertoires, to increase sequencing depth and limit assay-specific biases. Each donor's leukapheresis produced roughly between roughly 0.85 and 10 billion PBMCs.

The germline V gene (reference sequence) provides CDR1 LNHDA and CDR2 SQIVND. The CDR3 has 16 amino acids, counting the end cysteine and phenylalanine. The retained sequence is limited to the CDR3, 48 bases, with the frame set at the first base. The V and J ends are trimmed by 2 bases and 0 bases, leaving 12 bases between them. CD8 naive samples were obtained by positive selection for CCR7 among CD45RO-negative cells, yielding a CD45RA+CCR7+ population from which TemRA cells were excluded. Healthy HIV-negative adults with no recently reported acute infections or vaccinations were included as donors. All donors were Caucasian adults living in Nashville, Tennessee, USA. Blood was collected by leukapheresis, and PBMCs were isolated by Ficoll-Histopaque density gradient centrifugation and then cryopreserved in liquid nitrogen vapor phase. Analytical flow cytometry was used to check the purity and quantity of each magnetically sorted T cell population. Each sorted fraction had its genomic DNA isolated and then quantified by UV absorbance on a Nanodrop 2000c.

Here is what the overall study found, with its caveats: Sampling was restricted to blood, and TCR repertoires in tissue are likely to differ from TCR repertoires in blood. Compared with non-shared clonotypes, the clonotypes found in all four sorted-subset donors had higher generation probabilities. Around 5.4% of naive CD4, 3% to 3.5% of naive CD8, 2.3% of memory CD4, and around 0.42% of memory CD8 clonotypes were shared across several donors. Even with the large sequencing depth, rarefaction of the sorted-subset datasets indicated that sequencing was incomplete. Naive subsets generally had larger estimated clonotype richness than memory subsets. Because the study included a small number of donors, the genetic and exposure-history diversity represented was limited. Pairwise subsampling led to the expectation that sequencing depth would affect the degree of clonotype sharing among donors.

Using the deep immunoSEQ assay, multiplex PCR amplified TCR CDR3 regions from genomic DNA. Extracted genomic DNA from each cell subset was distributed evenly across all wells of several immunoSEQ 96-well plates, and each plate was treated as a replicate. For sorted subsets, 200 to 250 ng of genomic DNA, equivalent to roughly 30,000 T cell genomes, went into each replicate PCR. Purified libraries were quantified with a Qubit 3.0 fluorometer, sized on a Bioanalyzer 2100, and re-quantified with the KAPA Library Quantification kit. Every immunoSEQ 96-well plate was sequenced on a separate single-read 150-cycle Illumina NextSeq 550 flow cell. Regarding the original processing steps: The immunoSEQ output contained only junctional sequences without quality scores, so filtering could not match that applied to full-length reads. Sequences were annotated with PyIR, a Python wrapper for IgBLAST v1.9, and V/J genes and CDR3 were assigned using IMGT germline references. Any read was removed if the V/J assignment was weak (E-value above 1e-6), the CDR3 was missing, or the read contained stop codons, out-of-frame junctions, or ambiguous translated residues. V3J clonotypes were defined as sequences sharing an identical inferred V gene, J gene, and CDR3 amino acid sequence. Percentage overlap between repertoires was calculated by dividing the number of shared unique clonotypes by the size of the smaller repertoire. Three approaches were used to assess repertoire richness: RTK rarefaction, the Chao1 estimator, and Recon v2.1 estimates of unobserved clonotypes. Generation probabilities for all TCRbeta clonotypes obtained by the gDNA method from four donors were computed using OLGA. In its TCRdb copy, this immuneACCESS table keeps in-frame sequences only and misses some clones. Where compared with another copy, unresolved V genes explain less than half of these, and the others have no known cause. That table furnishes V, J and clone size, whereas the DNA furnished D and trimming. This sample gives just over 2,000,000 clones in total; over 85% of them show up just once. The ten largest clones represent 1.1% of the sample.

The chain joins TRBV19 to TRBJ2-3; TRBD1 is a weak D gene call, 6 bases matching. The clonotype originates from a man younger than 35 in good health. Sequencing was carried out using naive CD8+ T cells sorted from blood. The sample's cell subset or site label, in plain terms: CD45RA+CCR7+. Read as DNA, the sequence is TGTGCCAGTAGTATAATTGGGGACACCAGCACAGATACGCAGTATTTT. This yields the protein CASSIIGDTSTDTQYF.